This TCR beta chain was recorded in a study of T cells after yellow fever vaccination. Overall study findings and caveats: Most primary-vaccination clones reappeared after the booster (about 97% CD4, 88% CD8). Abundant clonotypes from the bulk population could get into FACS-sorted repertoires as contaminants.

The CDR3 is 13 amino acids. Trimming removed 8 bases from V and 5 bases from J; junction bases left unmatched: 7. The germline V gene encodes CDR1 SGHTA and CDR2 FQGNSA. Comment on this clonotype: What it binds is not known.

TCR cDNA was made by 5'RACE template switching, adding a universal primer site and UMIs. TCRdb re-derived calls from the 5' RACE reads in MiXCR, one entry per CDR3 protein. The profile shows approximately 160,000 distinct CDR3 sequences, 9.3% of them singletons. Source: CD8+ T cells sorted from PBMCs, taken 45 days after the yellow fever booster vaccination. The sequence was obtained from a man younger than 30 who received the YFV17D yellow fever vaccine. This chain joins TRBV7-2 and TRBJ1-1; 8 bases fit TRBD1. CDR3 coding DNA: TGTGCCAGCGGCGGACAGGGTCGGACTGAAGCTTTCTTT. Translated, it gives CASGGQGRTEAFF.